Here is one T cell receptor (beta chain) with its context. Its antigen is undetermined. Germline V lookup: CDR1 PRHDT, CDR2 FYEKMQ (reference sequence). This CDR3 is 15 amino acids long. V lost 2 bases, J lost 1 base, and 11 bases lay in between. PCR primers comprised 60 Vbeta and 13 Jbeta primers. Assay used: immunoSEQ multiplex PCR; TCRdb lists only in-frame clones, some missing. The sample consists of about 140,000 clones, 80% of them appearing once. The entry originates in a study of cytomegalovirus exposure and HLA in healthy donors. Overall study findings and caveats: In a later analysis, a genetic analysis reported fewer productive-TCR N-insertions in an Asian-associated ancestry cluster than the cohort average. Exclusion applied to some V segments, including TRBV6-2 and TRBV6-3, as they were indistinguishable. Sequencing likely produced, as an artifact, a cluster of highly shared sequence variants. More clonal expansion characterized HLA-associated TCR beta chains than equally common others in a later analysis.

The source of this sequence is a man aged 40-50 years in good health and CMV-seropositive. The sequencing input was PBMCs. The chain uses TRBV13 and TRBJ1-1; a possible D gene is TRBD1 (5 bases). DNA of the CDR3: TGTGCCAGCAGCTTAAATGGGCAGGGGAACACTGAAGCTTTCTTT. This gives the protein CASSLNGQGNTEAFF.